This is a list of T cell receptor beta chains from one sample in a study of T cell changes during pregnancy in multiple sclerosis. Data came from immunoSEQ multiplex PCR; TCRdb stores just in-frame clones and leaves some out. Among 75,000 to 100,000 clones listed, approximately 90% were seen once. Sequencing used peripheral blood, obtained in the second trimester of pregnancy. The receptors shown here come from a female donor in good health, enrolled as a control in a pregnancy study. Both conserved end residues are part of each CDR3. A D gene is named only where the DNA matches it firmly. Size is stated for part of the rows, as once, few or many counts, or as a class when the clone is expanded.

CASSSPGLAGEGGETQYF,TGTGCCAGCAGCTCACCGGGACTAGCGGGAGAAGGGGGAGAGACCCAGTACTTC,TRBJ2-5,NA,TRBV5-4,TRBD2
CASSAGDRANYGYTF,TGTGCCAGTAGTGCCGGGGACAGAGCTAACTATGGCTACACCTTC,TRBJ1-2,NA,TRBV19,TRBD1
CASSFSGQETQYF,TGTGCCAGCTCATTTAGCGGACAAGAGACCCAGTACTTC,TRBJ2-5,NA,TRBV6-5,NA
CASSYGQGGFEWTQYF,TGTGCCAGCAGTTACGGGCAGGGTGGTTTTGAGTGGACCCAGTACTTC,TRBJ2-5,NA,TRBV6-6,NA
CASSKGGQGPSPIFF,TGTGCCAGCAGCAAAGGGGGACAGGGCCCCAGCCCCATTTTCTTC,TRBJ2-1,NA,TRBV21-1,NA
CASRWGGDQPQHF,TGTGCCAGCCGATGGGGGGGGGATCAGCCCCAGCATTTT,TRBJ1-5,NA,TRBV19,NA
CASSKNRVLTEAFF,TGTGCCAGCAGTAAAAACAGGGTCCTCACTGAAGCTTTCTTT,TRBJ1-1,NA,TRBV6-6,NA
CASSQVLTSREQYF,TGTGCCAGCAGCCAAGTCTTGACTAGCCGCGAGCAGTACTTC,TRBJ2-7,NA,TRBV14,TRBD2
CASSPRLRSQETQYF,TGTGCCAGCAGCCCCCGGTTACGCTCTCAAGAGACCCAGTACTTC,TRBJ2-5,few,TRBV11-2,NA
CASSELGGNTEAFF,TGTGCCAGCAGTGAACTAGGCGGGAACACTGAAGCTTTCTTT,TRBJ1-1,NA,TRBV25-1,NA
CASTRGGISGNTIYF,TGTGCCAGCACGAGGGGGGGGATCTCTGGAAACACCATATATTTT,TRBJ1-3,NA,TRBV6-6,NA
CASRETGGIYGYTF,TGTGCCAGCAGGGAAACAGGGGGCATCTATGGCTACACCTTC,TRBJ1-2,NA,TRBV2,TRBD1
CASSLSIPPIYF,TGTGCCAGCAGCCTATCAATCCCCCCCATATATTTT,TRBJ1-3,NA,TRBV7-6,NA
CASSLGDRGHEQYF,TGTGCCAGCAGCTTGGGGGACAGGGGGCACGAGCAGTACTTC,TRBJ2-7,NA,TRBV7-9,TRBD1
CASSESIGSLAALNEQFF,TGCGCCAGCAGTGAGTCTATTGGGTCACTAGCGGCTCTGAATGAGCAGTTCTTC,TRBJ2-1,NA,TRBV10-1,TRBD2
CASSPGVGSNQPQHF,TGTGCCAGCAGTCCAGGGGTTGGGAGCAATCAGCCCCAGCATTTT,TRBJ1-5,NA,TRBV2,NA
CASSLDRRGNEQFF,TGTGCCAGCAGCTTAGACCGGAGGGGCAATGAGCAGTTCTTC,TRBJ2-1,few,TRBV7-2,NA
CATTLGTYNEQFF,TGTGCCACAACACTAGGTACCTACAATGAGCAGTTCTTC,TRBJ2-1,NA,TRBV5-4,NA
CASSRTTSGSSYEQYF,TGTGCCAGCAGCCGCACGACTAGCGGGAGCTCCTACGAGCAGTACTTC,TRBJ2-7,NA,TRBV27,TRBD2
CAISETSRLAGYSYNEQFF,TGTGCCATCAGTGAGACCTCGAGACTAGCGGGATACTCCTACAATGAGCAGTTCTTC,TRBJ2-1,NA,TRBV10-3,TRBD2
CARSFQGLAPYEQYF,TGTGCCAGAAGCTTCCAGGGACTAGCGCCTTACGAGCAGTACTTC,TRBJ2-7,NA,TRBV5-3,TRBD2
CASRNPGLGSRDTQYF,TGTGCCAGCCGGAATCCGGGACTCGGGAGCAGAGATACGCAGTATTTT,TRBJ2-3,once,TRBV28,NA
CASSRRQVRAYEQYF,TGTGCCAGCAGCAGAAGACAGGTTCGAGCCTACGAGCAGTACTTC,TRBJ2-7,NA,TRBV21-1,NA
CASGFPQGGNQPQHF,TGTGCTAGTGGTTTCCCACAGGGAGGCAATCAGCCCCAGCATTTT,TRBJ1-5,NA,TRBV12-5,NA
CASSLGGTGTYEQYF,TGTGCCAGCAGTTTAGGAGGGACGGGCACCTACGAGCAGTACTTC,TRBJ2-7,NA,TRBV27,NA
CASSDLGVLYGYTF,TGTGCCAGCAGTGACCTCGGGGTTCTCTATGGCTACACCTTC,TRBJ1-2,NA,TRBV25-1,NA
CAWSGQGGVTEAFF,TGTGCCTGGAGTGGACAGGGTGGGGTCACTGAAGCTTTCTTT,TRBJ1-1,NA,TRBV30,TRBD1
CASSSSPSGGARNEQFF,TGCGCCAGCAGCTCCTCCCCTAGCGGGGGGGCCAGGAATGAGCAGTTCTTC,TRBJ2-1,NA,TRBV5-1,TRBD2
CASSRAGVNTEAFF,TGTGCCAGCTCACGTGCAGGGGTGAACACTGAAGCTTTCTTT,TRBJ1-1,NA,TRBV18,NA
CASSTDGGNYGYTF,TGCGCCAGCAGCACGGATGGGGGGAACTATGGCTACACCTTC,TRBJ1-2,once,TRBV5-1,NA
CASSEPPGGLTEAFF,TGTGCCAGCAGTGAACCCCCCGGGGGGCTGACTGAAGCTTTCTTT,TRBJ1-1,NA,TRBV2,NA